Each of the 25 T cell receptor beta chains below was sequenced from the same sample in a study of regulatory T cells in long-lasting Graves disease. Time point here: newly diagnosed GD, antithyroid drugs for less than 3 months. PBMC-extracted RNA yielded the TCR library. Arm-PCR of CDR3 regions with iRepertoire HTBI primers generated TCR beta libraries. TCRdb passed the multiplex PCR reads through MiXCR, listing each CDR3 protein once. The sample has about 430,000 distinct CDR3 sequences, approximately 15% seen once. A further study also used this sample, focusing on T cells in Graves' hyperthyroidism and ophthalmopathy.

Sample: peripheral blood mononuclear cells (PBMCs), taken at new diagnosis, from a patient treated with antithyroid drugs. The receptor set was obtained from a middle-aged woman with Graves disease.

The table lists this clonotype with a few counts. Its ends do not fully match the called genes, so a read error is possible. The CDR3 sequence: CASTQGLGYTF. CDR3 sequence (DNA): TGTGCCAGCACCCAAGGGTTAGGCTACACCTTC. V and J are TRBV3-1 and TRBJ1-2; D remains unclear. The CDR3 totals 11 residues. Germline CDR1 and CDR2: LGHDT and YNNKEL (reference sequence).

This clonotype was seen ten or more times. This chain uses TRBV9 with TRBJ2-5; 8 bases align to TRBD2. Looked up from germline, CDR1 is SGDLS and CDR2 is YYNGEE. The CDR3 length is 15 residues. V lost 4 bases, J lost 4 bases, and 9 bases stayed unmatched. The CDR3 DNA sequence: TGTGCCAGCAGCCCTCGGGAGCGGGAGACAGAGACCCAGTACTTC. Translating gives CASSPRERETETQYF.

The CDR3 region has the DNA TGCAGTGCTAGGCCAGGGACAGGGGTGACTGAAGCTTTCTTT. Encoded protein: CSARPGTGVTEAFF. The gene calls are TRBV20-1 and TRBJ1-1; 10 bases agree with TRBD1. This CDR3 spans 14 amino acids. Per germline, CDR1 DFQATT and CDR2 SNEGSKA (reference sequence). V gave up 3 bases and J gave up 5 bases; unmatched junction bases: 6.

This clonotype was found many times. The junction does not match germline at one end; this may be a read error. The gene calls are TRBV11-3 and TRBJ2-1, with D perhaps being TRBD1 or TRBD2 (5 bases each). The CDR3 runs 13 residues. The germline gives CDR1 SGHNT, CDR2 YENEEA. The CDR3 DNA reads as TGTGTCAGCACCCCGGGTCGGGGCCATGAGCAGTTCTTC. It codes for CVSTPGRGHEQFF.

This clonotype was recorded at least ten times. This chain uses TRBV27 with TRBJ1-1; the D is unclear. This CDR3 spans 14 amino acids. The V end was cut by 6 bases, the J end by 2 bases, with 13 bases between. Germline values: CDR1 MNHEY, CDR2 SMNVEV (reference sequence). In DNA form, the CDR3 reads TGTGCCAGCAGACGAGGGTCCACTAACACTGAAGCTTTCTTT. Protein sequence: CASRRGSTNTEAFF.

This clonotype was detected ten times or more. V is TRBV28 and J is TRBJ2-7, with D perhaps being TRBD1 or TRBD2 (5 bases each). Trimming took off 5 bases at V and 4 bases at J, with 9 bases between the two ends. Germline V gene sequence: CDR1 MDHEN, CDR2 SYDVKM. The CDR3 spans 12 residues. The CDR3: CASSRDGYEQYF. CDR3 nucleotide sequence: TGTGCCAGCAGTAGGGACGGTTACGAGCAGTACTTC.

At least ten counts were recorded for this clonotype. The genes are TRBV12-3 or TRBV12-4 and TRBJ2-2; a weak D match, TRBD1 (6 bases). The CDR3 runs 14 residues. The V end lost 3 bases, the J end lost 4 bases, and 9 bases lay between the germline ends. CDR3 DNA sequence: TGTGCCAGCAGTTTCGACAGGTCCACCGGGGAGCTGTTTTTT. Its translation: CASSFDRSTGELFF.

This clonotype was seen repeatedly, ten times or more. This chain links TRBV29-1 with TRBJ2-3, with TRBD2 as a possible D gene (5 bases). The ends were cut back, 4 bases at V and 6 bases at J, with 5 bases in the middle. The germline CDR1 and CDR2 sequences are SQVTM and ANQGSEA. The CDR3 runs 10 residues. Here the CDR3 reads CSVGGDTQYF. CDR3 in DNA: TGCAGCGTTGGCGGGGATACGCAGTATTTT.

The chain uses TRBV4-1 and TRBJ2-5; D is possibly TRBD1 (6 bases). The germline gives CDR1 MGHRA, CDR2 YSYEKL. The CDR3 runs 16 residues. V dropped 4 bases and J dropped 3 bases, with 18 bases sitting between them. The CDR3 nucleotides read TGCGCCAGCAGCCCACTAGACAGGCGTCACAAAGAGACCCAGTACTTC. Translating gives CASSPLDRRHKETQYF.

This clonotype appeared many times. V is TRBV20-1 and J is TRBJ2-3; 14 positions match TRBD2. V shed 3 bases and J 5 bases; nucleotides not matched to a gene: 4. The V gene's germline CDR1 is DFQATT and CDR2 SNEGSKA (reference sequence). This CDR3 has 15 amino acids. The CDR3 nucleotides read TGCAGTGCTAGCCCAGGGACTAGCGGGAGAGATACGCAGTATTTT. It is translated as CSASPGTSGRDTQYF.

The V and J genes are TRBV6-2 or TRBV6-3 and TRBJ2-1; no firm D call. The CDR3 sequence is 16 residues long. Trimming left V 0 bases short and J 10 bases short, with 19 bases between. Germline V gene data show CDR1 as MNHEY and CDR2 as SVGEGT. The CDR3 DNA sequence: TGTGCCAGCAGTTACTCGGCTAGTGAGCCATCCTACGAGCAGTTCTTC. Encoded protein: CASSYSASEPSYEQFF.

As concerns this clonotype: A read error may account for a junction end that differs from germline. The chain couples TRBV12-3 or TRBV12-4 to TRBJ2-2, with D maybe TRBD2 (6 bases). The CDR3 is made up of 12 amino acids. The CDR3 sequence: CASITYTGGLFF. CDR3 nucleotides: TGTGCCAGCATTACCTACACCGGGGGGCTGTTTTTT.

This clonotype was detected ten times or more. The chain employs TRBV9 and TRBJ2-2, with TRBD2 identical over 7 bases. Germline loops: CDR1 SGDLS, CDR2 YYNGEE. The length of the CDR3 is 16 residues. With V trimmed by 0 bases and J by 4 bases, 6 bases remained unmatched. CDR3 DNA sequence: TGTGCCAGCAGCGTAGTGTCGGGAGGTAGCACCGGGGAGCTGTTTTTT. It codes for CASSVVSGGSTGELFF.

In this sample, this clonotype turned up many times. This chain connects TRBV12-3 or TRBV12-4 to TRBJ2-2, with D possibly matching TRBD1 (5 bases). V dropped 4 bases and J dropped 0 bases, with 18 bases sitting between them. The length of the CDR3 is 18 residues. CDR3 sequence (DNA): TGTGCCAGCAGTTCTCCCTGGGGTAGGGGTTCGAACACCGGGGAGCTGTTTTTT. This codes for CASSSPWGRGSNTGELFF.

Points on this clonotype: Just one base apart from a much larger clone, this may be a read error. The CDR3 region is CANSTLDSASYNEQFF. CDR3 bases: TGTGCCAACAGTACATTGGACAGCGCCTCCTACAATGAGCAGTTCTTC. This chain connects TRBV27 to TRBJ2-1; D may be TRBD1 (6 bases). Germline V gene data show CDR1 as MNHEY and CDR2 as SMNVEV (reference sequence). This CDR3 contains 16 residues.

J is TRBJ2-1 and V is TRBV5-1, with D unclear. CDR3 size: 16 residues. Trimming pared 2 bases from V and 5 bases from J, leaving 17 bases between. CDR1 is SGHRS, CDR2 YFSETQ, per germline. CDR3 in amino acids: CASSFIASEKDNEQFF. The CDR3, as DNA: TGCGCCAGCAGCTTCATCGCCAGTGAAAAAGACAATGAGCAGTTCTTC.

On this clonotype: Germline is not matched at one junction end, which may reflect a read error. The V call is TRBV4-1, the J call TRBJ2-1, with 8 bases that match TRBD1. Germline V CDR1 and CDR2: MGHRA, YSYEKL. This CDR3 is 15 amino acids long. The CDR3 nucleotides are TGCGCCAGCAGCCAGTCCCAGGGGGCGCTCAATGAGCACTTCTTC. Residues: CASSQSQGALNEHFF.

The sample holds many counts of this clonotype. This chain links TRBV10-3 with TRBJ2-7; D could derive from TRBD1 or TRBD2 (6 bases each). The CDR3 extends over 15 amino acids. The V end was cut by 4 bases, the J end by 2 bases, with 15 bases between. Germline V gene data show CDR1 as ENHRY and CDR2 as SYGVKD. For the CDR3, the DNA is TGTGCCATCAGTGCCCCAAAGGGGGGTACCTACGAGCAGTACTTC. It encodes CAISAPKGGTYEQYF.

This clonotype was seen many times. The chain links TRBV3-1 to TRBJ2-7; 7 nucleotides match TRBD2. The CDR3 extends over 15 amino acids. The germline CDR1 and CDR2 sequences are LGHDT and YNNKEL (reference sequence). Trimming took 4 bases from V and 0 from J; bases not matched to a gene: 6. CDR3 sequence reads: CASSPLASGSYEQYF. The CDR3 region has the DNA TGTGCCAGCAGCCCTCTGGCTAGCGGCTCCTACGAGCAGTACTTC.

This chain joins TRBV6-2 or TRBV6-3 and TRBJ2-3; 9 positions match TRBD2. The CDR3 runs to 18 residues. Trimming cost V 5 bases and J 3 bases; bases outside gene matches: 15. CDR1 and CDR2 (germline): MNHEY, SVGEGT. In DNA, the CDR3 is TGTGCCAGCAGTCTCACGTCCGGCGGGAGGGATGTGACAGATACGCAGTATTTT. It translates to CASSLTSGGRDVTDTQYF.

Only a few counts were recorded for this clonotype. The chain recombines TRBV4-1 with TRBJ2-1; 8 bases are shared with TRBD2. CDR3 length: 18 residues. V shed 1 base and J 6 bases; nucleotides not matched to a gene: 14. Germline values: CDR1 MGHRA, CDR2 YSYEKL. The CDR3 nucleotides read TGCGCCAGCAGCCAAGTGGCCCGCTTAGCGGGGTCTGGCAATGAGCAGTTCTTC. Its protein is CASSQVARLAGSGNEQFF.

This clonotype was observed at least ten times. The CDR3 DNA is TGTGCCAGCAGCTACAGTGTCTCCTACGAGCAGTACTTC. This codes for CASSYSVSYEQYF. This chain connects TRBV7-3 to TRBJ2-7; unclear D gene. The V end was cut by 4 bases, the J end by 0 bases, with 7 bases between. CDR1 is SGHTA, CDR2 FQGTGA, per germline. The CDR3 runs 13 residues.

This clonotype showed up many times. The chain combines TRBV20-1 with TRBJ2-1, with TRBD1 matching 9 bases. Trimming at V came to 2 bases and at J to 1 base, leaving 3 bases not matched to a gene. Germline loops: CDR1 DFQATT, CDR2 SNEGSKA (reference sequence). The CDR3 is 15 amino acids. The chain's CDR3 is CSARMGTGSYNEQFF. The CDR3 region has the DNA TGCAGTGCTAGAATGGGGACAGGGTCCTACAATGAGCAGTTCTTC.

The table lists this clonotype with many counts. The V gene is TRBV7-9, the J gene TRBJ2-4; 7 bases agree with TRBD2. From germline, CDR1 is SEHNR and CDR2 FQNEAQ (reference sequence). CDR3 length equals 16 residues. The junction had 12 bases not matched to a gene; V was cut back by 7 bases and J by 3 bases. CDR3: CASTPRGRAGKNIQYF. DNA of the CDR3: TGTGCCAGCACCCCTCGAGGGAGGGCTGGCAAAAACATTCAGTACTTC.

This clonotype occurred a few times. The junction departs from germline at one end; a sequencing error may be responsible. In DNA, the CDR3 is TGTACCAGCAGTTACTCTGGACTAGTGGGCTACGAGCAGTACTTC. Protein: CTSSYSGLVGYEQYF. The rearrangement uses TRBV6-2 or TRBV6-3 and TRBJ2-7; 7 bases agree with TRBD2. Germline CDR1 is MNHEY and CDR2 is SVGEGT. This CDR3 contains 15 residues.